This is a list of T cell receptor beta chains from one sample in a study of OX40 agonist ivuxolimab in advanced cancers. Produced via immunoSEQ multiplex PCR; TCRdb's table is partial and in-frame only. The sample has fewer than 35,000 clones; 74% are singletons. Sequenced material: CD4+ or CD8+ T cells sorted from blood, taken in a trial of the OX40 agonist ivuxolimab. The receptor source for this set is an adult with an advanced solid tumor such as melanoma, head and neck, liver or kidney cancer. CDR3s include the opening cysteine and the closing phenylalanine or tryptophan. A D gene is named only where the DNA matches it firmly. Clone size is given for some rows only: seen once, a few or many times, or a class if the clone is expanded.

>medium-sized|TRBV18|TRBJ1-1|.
CASSPGGLGEAFF
TGTGCCAGCTCACCGGGGGGGCTAGGCGAAGCTTTCTTT
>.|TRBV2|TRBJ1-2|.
CASKEVKNQNYGYTF
TGTGCCAGCAAGGAGGTAAAGAACCAGAACTATGGCTACACCTTC
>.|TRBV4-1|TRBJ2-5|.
CASSQAKRGGLGETQYF
TGCGCCAGCAGCCAAGCTAAGAGGGGGGGCCTAGGGGAGACCCAGTACTTC
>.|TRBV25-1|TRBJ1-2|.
CASSEGTGAYGYTF
TGTGCCAGCAGTGAGGGAACAGGAGCATATGGCTACACCTTC
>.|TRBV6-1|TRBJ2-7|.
CASSLYEQYF
TGTGCCAGCAGTCTTTACGAGCAGTACTTC
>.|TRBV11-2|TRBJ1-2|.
CASSLAGGYGYTF
TGTGCCAGCAGCTTAGCAGGAGGCTATGGCTACACCTTC
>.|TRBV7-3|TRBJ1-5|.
CASSLFRRPYGGQPQHF
TGTGCCAGCAGCTTATTTCGTCGGCCCTACGGCGGTCAGCCCCAGCATTTT
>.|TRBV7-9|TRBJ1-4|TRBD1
CASSDYRGATNEKLFF
TGTGCCAGCAGCGATTACAGGGGTGCAACTAATGAAAAACTGTTTTTT
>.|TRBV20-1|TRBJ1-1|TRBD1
CSARTGGNAFF
TGCAGTGCTAGAACAGGGGGGAACGCTTTCTTT
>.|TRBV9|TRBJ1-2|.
CASSVAHLNYGYTF
TGTGCCAGCAGCGTAGCTCACCTTAACTATGGCTACACCTTC
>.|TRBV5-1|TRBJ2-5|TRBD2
CASSLVFAGEETQYF
TGCGCCAGCAGCTTGGTATTTGCGGGGGAGGAGACCCAGTACTTC
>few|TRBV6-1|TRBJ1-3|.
CASSEGWGSSGNTIYF
TGTGCCAGCAGTGAGGGGTGGGGGAGCTCTGGAAACACCATATATTTT
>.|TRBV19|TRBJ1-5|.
CASSSDPVAHSNQPQHF
TGTGCCAGTAGTTCCGACCCGGTCGCCCATAGCAATCAGCCCCAGCATTTT
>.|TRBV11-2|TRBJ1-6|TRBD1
CASIHFGQDNSPLHF
TGTGCCAGCATTCACTTTGGACAGGATAATTCACCCCTCCACTTT
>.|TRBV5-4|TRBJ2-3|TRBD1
CASSVRQGRADTQYF
TGTGCCAGCAGCGTAAGACAGGGTAGGGCAGATACGCAGTATTTT
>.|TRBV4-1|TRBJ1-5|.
CASSQGRGSSEPQHF
TGCGCCAGCAGCCAAGGCCGTGGGTCATCAGAGCCCCAGCATTTT
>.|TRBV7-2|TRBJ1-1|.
CASSLGQLNTEAFF
TGTGCCAGCAGCTTAGGGCAGCTGAACACTGAAGCTTTCTTT
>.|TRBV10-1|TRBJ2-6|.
CASNFEGTSSGANVLTF
TGCGCCAGCAACTTCGAGGGGACAAGCTCTGGGGCCAACGTCCTGACTTTC
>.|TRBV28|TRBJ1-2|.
CASTLGGGYNGYTF
TGTGCCAGCACTTTGGGGGGCGGGTATAATGGCTACACCTTC
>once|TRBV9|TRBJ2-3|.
CASSVAGGPPDTQYF
TGTGCCAGCAGCGTAGCCGGGGGGCCTCCAGATACGCAGTATTTT
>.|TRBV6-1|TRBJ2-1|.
CASSEEASYNEQFF
TGTGCCAGCAGTGAAGAGGCCAGCTACAATGAGCAGTTCTTC
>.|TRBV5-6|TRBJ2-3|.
CASSLPAAGDTQYF
TGTGCCAGCAGCTTGCCGGCGGCGGGTGATACGCAGTATTTT
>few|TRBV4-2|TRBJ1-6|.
CASSQDGALDSPLHF
TGTGCCAGCAGCCAAGATGGGGCGCTCGATTCACCCCTCCACTTT
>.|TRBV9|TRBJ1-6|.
CASSVATGGTGSPLHF
TGTGCCAGCAGCGTAGCTACCGGAGGGACTGGGTCACCCCTCCACTTT
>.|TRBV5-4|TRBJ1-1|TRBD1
CASSPDREGVAFF
TGTGCCAGCAGCCCCGACAGGGAGGGGGTAGCTTTCTTT
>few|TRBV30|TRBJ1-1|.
CAWSVRSGSKAFF
TGTGCCTGGAGTGTACGGTCGGGGAGTAAAGCTTTCTTT
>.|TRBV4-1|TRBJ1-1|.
CASSQGRDTEAFF
TGCGCCAGCAGCCAAGGGAGGGACACTGAAGCTTTCTTT
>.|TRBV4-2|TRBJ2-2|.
CASGGPTGELFF
TGTGCCAGCGGGGGGCCCACCGGGGAGCTGTTTTTT
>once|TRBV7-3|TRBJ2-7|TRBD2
CASSLASGGTSSYEQYF
TGTGCCAGCAGCTTAGCTAGCGGGGGGACCAGCTCCTACGAGCAGTACTTC
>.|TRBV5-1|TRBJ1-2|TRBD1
CASSPGQGGGYGYTF
TGCGCCAGCAGCCCCGGACAGGGTGGGGGATATGGCTACACCTTC
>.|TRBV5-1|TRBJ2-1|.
CASSLPLWNEQFF
TGTGCCAGCAGCCTTCCGCTCTGGAATGAGCAGTTCTTC
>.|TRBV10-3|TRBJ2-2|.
CAISEVVGELFF
TGTGCCATCAGTGAGGTAGTCGGGGAGCTGTTTTTT
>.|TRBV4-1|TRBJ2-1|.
CASSQDLRRNEQFF
TGCGCCAGCAGCCAAGATTTGCGGCGAAATGAGCAGTTCTTC
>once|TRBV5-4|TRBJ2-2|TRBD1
CASSIQGATTGELFF
TGTGCCAGCAGCATACAGGGGGCGACCACCGGGGAGCTGTTTTTT
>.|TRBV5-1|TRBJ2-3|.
CASSFGGGTDTQYF
TGCGCCAGCAGCTTTGGCGGGGGCACAGATACGCAGTATTTT
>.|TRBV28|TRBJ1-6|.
CASSLGGGDGSPLHF
TGTGCCAGCAGTTTGGGGGGTGGGGATGGTTCACCCCTCCACTTT
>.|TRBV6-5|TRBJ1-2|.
CASSPKRTVYGYTF
TGTGCCAGCAGCCCAAAGCGGACAGTTTATGGCTACACCTTC
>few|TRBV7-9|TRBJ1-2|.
CASSKGDNNYGYTF
TGTGCCAGCAGCAAAGGGGACAACAACTATGGCTACACCTTC
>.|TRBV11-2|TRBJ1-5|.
CASSPQGSNQPQHF
TGTGCCAGCAGCCCACAGGGTAGCAATCAGCCCCAGCATTTT
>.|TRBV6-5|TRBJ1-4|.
CASSYGYRSNEKLFF
TGTGCCAGCAGTTACGGGTATAGATCTAATGAAAAACTGTTTTTT
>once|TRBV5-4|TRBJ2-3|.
CASSLDGGTDTQYF
TGTGCCAGCAGCTTGGACGGGGGCACAGATACGCAGTATTTT
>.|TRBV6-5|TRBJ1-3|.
CASSRGTASGNTIYF
TGTGCCAGCAGTCGGGGGACGGCCTCTGGAAACACCATATATTTT
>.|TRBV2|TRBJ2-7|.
CASSEAPSEEYEQYF
TGTGCCAGCAGTGAAGCGCCTAGCGAGGAATACGAGCAGTACTTC
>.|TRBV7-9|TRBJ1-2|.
CASSPRGQAYGYTF
TGTGCCAGCAGCCCGAGAGGACAAGCCTATGGCTACACCTTC
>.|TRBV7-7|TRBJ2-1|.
CASSLERGGEQFF
TGTGCCAGCAGCTTAGAAAGGGGGGGTGAGCAGTTCTTC
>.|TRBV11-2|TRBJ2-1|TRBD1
CASSANGQGNNEQFF
TGTGCCAGCAGCGCAAATGGACAGGGAAACAATGAGCAGTTCTTC
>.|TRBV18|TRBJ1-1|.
CASSPQQGTSEAFF
TGTGCCAGCTCACCACAGCAGGGAACCTCTGAAGCTTTCTTT
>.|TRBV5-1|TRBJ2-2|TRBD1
CASSLGPGQGPGELFF
TGCGCCAGCAGCTTGGGGCCGGGACAGGGCCCCGGGGAGCTGTTTTTT
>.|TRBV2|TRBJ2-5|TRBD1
CASRGGNKQETQYF
TGTGCCAGCAGAGGGGGCAATAAACAAGAGACCCAGTACTTC
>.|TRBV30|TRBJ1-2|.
CAWSVWGVGNYGYTF
TGTGCCTGGAGTGTATGGGGGGTCGGAAACTATGGCTACACCTTC